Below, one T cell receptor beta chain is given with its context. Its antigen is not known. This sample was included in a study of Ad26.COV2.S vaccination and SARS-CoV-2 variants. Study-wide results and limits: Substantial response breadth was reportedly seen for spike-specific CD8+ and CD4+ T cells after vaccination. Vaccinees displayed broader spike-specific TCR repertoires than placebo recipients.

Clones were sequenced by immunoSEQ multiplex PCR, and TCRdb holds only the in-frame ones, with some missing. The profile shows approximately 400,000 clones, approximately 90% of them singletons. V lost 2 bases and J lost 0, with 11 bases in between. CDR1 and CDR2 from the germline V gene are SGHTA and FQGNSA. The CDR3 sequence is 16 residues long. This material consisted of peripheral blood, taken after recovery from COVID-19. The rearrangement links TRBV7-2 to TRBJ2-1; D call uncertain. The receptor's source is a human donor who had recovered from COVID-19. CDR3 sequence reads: CASSLQAASSYNEQFF. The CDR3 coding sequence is TGTGCCAGCAGCTTACAGGCGGCGAGCTCCTACAATGAGCAGTTCTTC.